One sample yielded the 8 T cell receptor beta chains listed below, sequenced in a study of T cell responses to AZD1222 COVID-19 vaccine. Method: immunoSEQ multiplex PCR; TCRdb's copy keeps in-frame clones and lacks some. The data show around 130,000 clones, with about 90% seen just once and approximately 18% held by the top ten. Sequences were derived from peripheral blood, sampled on day 0 of MenACWY control vaccination. The receptors derive from an adult in good health.

The chain employs TRBV28 and TRBJ1-6; TRBD1 agrees at 9 bases. This CDR3 comprises 14 residues. The V gene end was trimmed by 9 bases and the J gene end by 12 bases; junction bases not matched to a gene: 12. From germline, CDR1 is MDHEN and CDR2 SYDVKM. CDR3 DNA: TGTGCCAGTAGGCCGGGACAGGGCGGAGAACCCCTCCACTTT. Protein: CASRPGQGGEPLHF.

The rearrangement uses TRBV18 and TRBJ1-5, with TRBD1 matching 9 bases. CDR3 length equals 13 residues. Germline CDR1 and CDR2: KGHSH and LQKENI. V shed 4 bases and J 6 bases; nucleotides not matched to a gene: 1. CDR3 nucleotide sequence: TGTGCCAGCTCACGGGACAGGGTTCAGCCCCAGCATTTT. It yields the protein CASSRDRVQPQHF.

V gene TRBV28 combines with J gene TRBJ2-2; perhaps TRBD1 as D (5 bases). Germline-derived CDR1 and CDR2 are MDHEN and SYDVKM. Trimming removed 10 bases at V and 6 bases at J, with 9 bases between. The CDR3 runs to 11 residues. This chain's CDR3 is CATRDPGELFF. CDR3 nucleotides: TGTGCCACCAGGGATCCCGGGGAGCTGTTTTTT.

The rearrangement uses TRBV7-3 and TRBJ2-1; 9 bases map to TRBD2. Germline values: CDR1 SGHTA, CDR2 FQGTGA. Trimming at V came to 0 bases and at J to 9 bases, leaving 0 bases not matched to a gene. The CDR3 runs to 13 residues. CDR3 sequence reads: CASSLTSGGEQFF. The CDR3 DNA is TGTGCCAGCAGCTTAACTAGCGGGGGTGAGCAGTTCTTC.

The J gene is TRBJ2-7, the V gene TRBV11-2, with 8 bases that match TRBD2. There are 16 residues in the CDR3. The ends lost 5 bases at V and 0 bases at J; junction bases unmatched: 9. CDR1 and CDR2 (germline): SGHAT, FQNNGV. The CDR3 DNA reads as TGTGCCAGCAGCCCCTGGTCCAGCGGGAGCTCCTACGAGCAGTACTTC. The encoded protein is CASSPWSSGSSYEQYF. Filled out from reference TRBV11-2 and TRBJ2-7, the complete variable domain reads EAGVAQSPRYKIIEKRQSVAFWCNPISGHATLYWYQQILGQGPKLLIQFQNNGVVDDSQLPKDRFSAERLKGVDSTLKIQPAKLEDSAVYLCASSPWSSGSSYEQYFGPGTRLTVT.

The V and J genes are TRBV6-4 and TRBJ2-2; perhaps TRBD2 as D (6 bases). Germline CDR1 reads MRHNA; CDR2 reads SNTAGT. This CDR3 spans 12 amino acids. V lost 9 bases, J lost 3 bases, and 8 bases lay in between. CDR3 nucleotide sequence: TGTGCCAGTCGGGACTACACCGGGGAGCTGTTTTTT. Encoded protein: CASRDYTGELFF.

V is TRBV9 and J is TRBJ2-1; D is possibly TRBD2 (6 bases). In germline, CDR1 is SGDLS, CDR2 YYNGEE. The CDR3 sequence is 12 residues long. Deletions cut 4 bases from V and 8 bases from J, with 10 bases between. The CDR3 loop reads CASSLWGDEQFF. CDR3 sequence (DNA): TGTGCCAGCAGCCTTTGGGGGGATGAGCAGTTCTTC.

This sequence joins TRBV6-1 and TRBJ2-3; a weak D match, TRBD1 (7 bases). The V end lost 4 bases, the J end lost 6 bases, and 23 bases lay between the germline ends. This CDR3 region has 17 residues. Germline CDR1 reads MNHNS; CDR2 reads SASEGT. CDR3 in DNA: TGTGCCAGCAGTGGGGGACAGTGGGACTTTTCGGGCGATACGCAGTATTTT. Translated: CASSGGQWDFSGDTQYF.